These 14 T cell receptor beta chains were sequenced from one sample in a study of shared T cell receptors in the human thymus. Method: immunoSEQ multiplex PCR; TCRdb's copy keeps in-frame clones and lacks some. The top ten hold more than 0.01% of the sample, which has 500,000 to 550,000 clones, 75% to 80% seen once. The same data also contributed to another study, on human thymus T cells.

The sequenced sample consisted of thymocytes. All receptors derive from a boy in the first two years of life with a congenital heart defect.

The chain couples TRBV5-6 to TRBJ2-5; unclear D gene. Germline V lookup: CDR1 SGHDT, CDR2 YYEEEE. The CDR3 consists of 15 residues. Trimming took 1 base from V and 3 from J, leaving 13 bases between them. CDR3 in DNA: TGTGCCAGCAGCTTGTCTCGGAGCGTAAAAGAGACCCAGTACTTC. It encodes CASSLSRSVKETQYF.

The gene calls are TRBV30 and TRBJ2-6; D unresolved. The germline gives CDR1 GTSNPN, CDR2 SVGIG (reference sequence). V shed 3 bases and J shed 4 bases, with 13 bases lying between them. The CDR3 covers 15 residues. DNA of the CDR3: TGTGCCTGGAGCCCCGGTCGCCGCGGGGCCAACGTCCTGACTTTC. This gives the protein CAWSPGRRGANVLTF.

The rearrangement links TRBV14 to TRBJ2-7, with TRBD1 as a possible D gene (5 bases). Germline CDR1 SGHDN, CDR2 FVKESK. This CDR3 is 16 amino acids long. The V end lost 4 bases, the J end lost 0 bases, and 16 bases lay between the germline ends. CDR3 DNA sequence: TGTGCCAGCAGCCCAGCACAGGTACTTATCTCCTACGAGCAGTACTTC. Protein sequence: CASSPAQVLISYEQYF.

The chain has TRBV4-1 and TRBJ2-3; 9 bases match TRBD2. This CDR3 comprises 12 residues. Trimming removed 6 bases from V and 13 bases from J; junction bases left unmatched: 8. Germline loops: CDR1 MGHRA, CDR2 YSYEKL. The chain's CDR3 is CASSPEGTSKYF. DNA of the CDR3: TGCGCCAGCAGTCCTGAGGGGACTAGCAAGTATTTT.

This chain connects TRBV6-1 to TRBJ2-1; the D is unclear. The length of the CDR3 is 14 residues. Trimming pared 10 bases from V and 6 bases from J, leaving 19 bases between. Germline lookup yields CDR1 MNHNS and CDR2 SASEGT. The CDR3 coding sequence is TGTGCCACCGGCTCCTCGACTGGCGCCAATGAGCAGTTCTTC. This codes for CATGSSTGANEQFF.

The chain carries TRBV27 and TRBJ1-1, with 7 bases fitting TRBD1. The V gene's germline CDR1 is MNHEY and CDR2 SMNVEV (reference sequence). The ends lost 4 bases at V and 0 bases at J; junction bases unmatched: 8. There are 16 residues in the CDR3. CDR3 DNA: TGTGCCAGCAGTTCCTTCGCGGGACAGTTGAACACTGAAGCTTTCTTT. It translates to CASSSFAGQLNTEAFF.

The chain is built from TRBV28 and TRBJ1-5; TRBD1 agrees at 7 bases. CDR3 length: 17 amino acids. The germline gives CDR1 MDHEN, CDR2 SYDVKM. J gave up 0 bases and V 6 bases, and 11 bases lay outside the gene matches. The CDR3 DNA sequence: TGTGCCAGCAGGCCCGTACCAGGGACAGATAGCAATCAGCCCCAGCATTTT. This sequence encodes CASRPVPGTDSNQPQHF.

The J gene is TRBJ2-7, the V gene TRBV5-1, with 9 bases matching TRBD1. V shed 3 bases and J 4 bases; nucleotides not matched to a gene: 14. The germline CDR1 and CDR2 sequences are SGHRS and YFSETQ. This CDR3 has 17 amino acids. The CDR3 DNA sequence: TGCGCCAGCAGCTCGAAATCTCCGGGACAGGGTAATTACGAGCAGTACTTC. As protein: CASSSKSPGQGNYEQYF.

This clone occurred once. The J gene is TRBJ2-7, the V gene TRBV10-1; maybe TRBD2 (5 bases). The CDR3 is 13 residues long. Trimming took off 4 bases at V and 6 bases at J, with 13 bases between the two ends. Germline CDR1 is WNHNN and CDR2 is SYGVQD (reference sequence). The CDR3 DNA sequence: TGCGCCAGCAGTGCCAGCGGTCTAGGCGAGCAGTACTTC. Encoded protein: CASSASGLGEQYF.

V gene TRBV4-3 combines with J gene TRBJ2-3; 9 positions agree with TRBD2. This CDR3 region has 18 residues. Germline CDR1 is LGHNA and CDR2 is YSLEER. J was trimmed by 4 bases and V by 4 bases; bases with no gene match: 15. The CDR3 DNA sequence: TGCGCCAGCAGCCTTAGGCTCGGCGGGAGGGCCATTTCAGATACGCAGTATTTT. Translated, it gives CASSLRLGGRAISDTQYF.

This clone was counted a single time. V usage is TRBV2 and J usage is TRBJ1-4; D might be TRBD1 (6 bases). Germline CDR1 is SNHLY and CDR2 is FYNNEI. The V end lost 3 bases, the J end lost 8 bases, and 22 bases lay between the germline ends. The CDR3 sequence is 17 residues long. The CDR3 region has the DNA TGTGCCAGCAGTGAGAGAGAGAGGGGGGGTACAGCCGAAAAACTGTTTTTT. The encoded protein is CASSERERGGTAEKLFF. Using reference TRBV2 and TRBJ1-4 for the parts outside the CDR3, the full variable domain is EPEVTQTPSHQVTQMGQEVILRCVPISNHLYFYWYRQILGQKVEFLVSFYNNEISEKSEIFDDQFSVERPDGSNFTLKIRSTKLEDSAMYFCASSERERGGTAEKLFFGSGTQLSVL.

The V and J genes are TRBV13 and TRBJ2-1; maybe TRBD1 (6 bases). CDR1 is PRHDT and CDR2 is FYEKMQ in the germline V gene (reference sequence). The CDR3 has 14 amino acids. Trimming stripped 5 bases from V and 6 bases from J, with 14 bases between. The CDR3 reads CASSLQGFGNEQFF. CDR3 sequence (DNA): TGTGCCAGCAGCCTACAGGGATTCGGCAATGAGCAGTTCTTC.

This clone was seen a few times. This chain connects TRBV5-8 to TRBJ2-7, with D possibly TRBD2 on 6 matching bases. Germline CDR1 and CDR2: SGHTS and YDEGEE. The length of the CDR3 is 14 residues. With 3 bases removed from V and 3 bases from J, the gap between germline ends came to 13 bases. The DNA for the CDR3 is TGTGCCAGCAGCTGGGGGGAGAGCGTCTACGAGCAGTACTTC. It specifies CASSWGESVYEQYF.

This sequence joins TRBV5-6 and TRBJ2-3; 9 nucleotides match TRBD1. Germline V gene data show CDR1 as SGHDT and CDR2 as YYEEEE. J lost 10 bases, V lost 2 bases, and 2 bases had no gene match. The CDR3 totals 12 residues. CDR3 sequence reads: CASSLGQGSQYF. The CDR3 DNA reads TGTGCCAGCAGCTTAGGACAGGGGTCGCAGTATTTT.